The clone carrying this T cell receptor (beta chain) appeared once. Generated by immunoSEQ multiplex PCR, the TCRdb table keeps only in-frame clones and is missing some. The repertoire holds tens of thousands of clones, with around four fifths as singletons. The data belong to a study of blood T cell repertoires in COVID-19. Study-level background: In each case, the material was cDNA or gDNA derived from T cells, B-cell-depleted T cells, or PBMCs.

This CDR3 is built from 16 residues. Germline V lookup: CDR1 SNHLY, CDR2 FYNNEI. V was cut by 4 bases and J by 2 bases, with 16 bases left in between. Sequencing was performed on peripheral blood. The TCR originated in an older man with acute or convalescent COVID-19. The chain uses TRBV2 and TRBJ2-3; a possible D gene is TRBD2 (5 bases). In nucleotides, the CDR3 is TGTGCCAGCAGTGTGGAGGAGCTAACCCACACAGATACGCAGTATTTT. Amino acid sequence: CASSVEELTHTDTQYF.